At least ten counts were recorded for the clone carrying this T cell receptor (beta chain). Its antigen is not identified. A single base separates this from a much larger clone, so it may be a read error. Other DNA sequences in this specimen translate into the identical CDR3. The sample comes from a study of metastatic and nonmetastatic thyroid tumors. Study as a whole: Across peripheral blood and tumor or nodule tissue samples taken from malignant and benign thyroid patients, the repertoires were compared with one another. Study findings and constraints: In blood and tumor, TCR beta diversity was reportedly significantly higher in malignant thyroid tumors than in benign nodules.

In the original analysis: Clinicopathological groups differed in CDR3, with these differences serving to build a distant-metastasis classifier for papillary thyroid cancer. MiXCR was used by TCRdb to re-call the PCR reads. It is TCRdb's table, rather than the study itself, that gives the V and J calls and clone size. The table shows fewer than 100,000 clones, with 15% occurring only once. Thyroid surgery had not been preceded by any treatment in any patient. Germline V gives CDR1 GTSNPN, CDR2 SVGIG (reference sequence). CDR3 length: 14 residues. Between the trimmed V and J ends, which lost 2 bases and 7 bases, there was a span of 14 bases.

The clonotype was recovered from a female donor with papillary thyroid cancer or a benign thyroid nodule (not recorded which). Some clones in this sample may be carry-over from other donors' samples. This sequence joins TRBV30 and TRBJ1-4; D is unclear. Sequencing was performed on blood. The CDR3 spells CAWSQWTDAEKLFF. In nucleotides, the CDR3 is TGTGCCTGGAGTCAATGGACGGATGCTGAAAAACTGTTTTTT. Filled out from reference TRBV30 and TRBJ1-4, the complete variable domain reads SQTIHQWPATLVQPVGSPLSLECTVEGTSNPNLYWYRQAAGRGLQLLFYSVGIGQISSEVPQNLSASRPQDRQFILSSKKLLLSDSGFYLCAWSQWTDAEKLFFGSGTQLSVL.